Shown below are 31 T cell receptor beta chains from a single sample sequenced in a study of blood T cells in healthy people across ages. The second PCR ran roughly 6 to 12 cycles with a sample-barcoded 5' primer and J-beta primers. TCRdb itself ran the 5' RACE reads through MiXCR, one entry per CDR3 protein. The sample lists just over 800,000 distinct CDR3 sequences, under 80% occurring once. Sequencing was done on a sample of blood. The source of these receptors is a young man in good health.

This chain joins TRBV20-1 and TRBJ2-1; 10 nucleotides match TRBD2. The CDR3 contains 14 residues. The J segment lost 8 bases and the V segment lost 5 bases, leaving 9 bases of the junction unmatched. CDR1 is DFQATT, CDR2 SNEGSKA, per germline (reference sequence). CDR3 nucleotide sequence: TGCAGTGCTCCACGGACTAGCGGTTGGGATGAGCAGTTCTTC. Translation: CSAPRTSGWDEQFF.

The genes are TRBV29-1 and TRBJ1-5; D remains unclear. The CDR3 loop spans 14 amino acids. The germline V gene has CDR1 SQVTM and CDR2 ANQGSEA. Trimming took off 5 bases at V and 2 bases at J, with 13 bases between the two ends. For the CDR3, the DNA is TGCAGCGTTCGGCTTGTTGGGGGCAATCAGCCCCAGCATTTT. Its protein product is CSVRLVGGNQPQHF.

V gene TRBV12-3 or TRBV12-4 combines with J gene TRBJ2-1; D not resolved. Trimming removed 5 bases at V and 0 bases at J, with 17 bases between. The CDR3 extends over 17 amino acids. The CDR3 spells CASSPRIGYVSYNEQFF. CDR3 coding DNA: TGTGCCAGCAGTCCCCGAATCGGGTACGTCTCCTACAATGAGCAGTTCTTC.

CDR3 region: CASSLLESSYEQYF. In DNA form, the CDR3 reads TGTGCCAGCAGCTTGTTGGAGAGCTCCTACGAGCAGTACTTC. The genes are TRBV5-5 and TRBJ2-7; D is ambiguous. V was trimmed by 1 base and J by 0 bases, leaving 8 bases between them. There are 14 residues in the CDR3. CDR1 and CDR2 (germline): SGHKS, YYEKEE (reference sequence).

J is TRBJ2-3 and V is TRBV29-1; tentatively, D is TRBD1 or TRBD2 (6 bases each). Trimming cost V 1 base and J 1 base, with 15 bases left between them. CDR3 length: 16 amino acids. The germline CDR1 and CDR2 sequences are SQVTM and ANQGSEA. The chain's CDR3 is CSVEVLGGTGTDTQYF. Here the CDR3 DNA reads TGCAGCGTTGAAGTGTTAGGGGGGACGGGCACAGATACGCAGTATTTT.

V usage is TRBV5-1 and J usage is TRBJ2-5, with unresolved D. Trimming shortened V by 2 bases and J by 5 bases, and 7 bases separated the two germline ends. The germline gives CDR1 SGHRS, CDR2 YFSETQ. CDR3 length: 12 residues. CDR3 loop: CASSFQAETQYF. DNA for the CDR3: TGCGCCAGCAGCTTCCAGGCGGAGACCCAGTACTTC.

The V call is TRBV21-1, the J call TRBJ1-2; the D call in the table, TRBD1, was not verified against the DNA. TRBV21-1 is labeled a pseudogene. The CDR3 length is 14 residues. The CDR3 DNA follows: TGTGCCAGCAGCAAACGGGACAGGAGCTATGGCTACACCTTC. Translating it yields CASSKRDRSYGYTF.

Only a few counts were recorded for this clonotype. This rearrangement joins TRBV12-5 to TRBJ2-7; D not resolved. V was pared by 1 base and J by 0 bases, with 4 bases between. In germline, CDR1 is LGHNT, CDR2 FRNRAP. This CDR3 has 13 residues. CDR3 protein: CASGLESSYEQYF. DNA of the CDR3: TGTGCTAGTGGTTTGGAGAGCTCCTACGAGCAGTACTTC.

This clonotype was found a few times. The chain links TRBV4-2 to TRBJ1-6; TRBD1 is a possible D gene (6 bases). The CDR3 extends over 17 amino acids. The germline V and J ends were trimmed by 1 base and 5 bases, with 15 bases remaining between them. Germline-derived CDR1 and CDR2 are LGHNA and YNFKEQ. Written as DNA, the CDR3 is TGTGCCAGCAGCCAAGTTCGCCCGGGACAAGATAATTCACCCCTCCACTTT. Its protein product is CASSQVRPGQDNSPLHF.

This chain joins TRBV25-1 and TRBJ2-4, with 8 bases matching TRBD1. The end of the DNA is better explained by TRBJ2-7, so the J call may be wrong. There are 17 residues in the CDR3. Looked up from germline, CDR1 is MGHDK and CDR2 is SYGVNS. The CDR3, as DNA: TGTGCCAGCAGTGAATCAGGGGGCGCGACCTTATTCTACGAGCAGTACTTC. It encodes CASSESGGATLFYEQYF.

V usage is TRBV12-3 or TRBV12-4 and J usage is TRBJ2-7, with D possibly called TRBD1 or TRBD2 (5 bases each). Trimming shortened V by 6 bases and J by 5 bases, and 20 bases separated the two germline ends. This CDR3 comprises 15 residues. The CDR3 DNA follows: TGTGCCAGCAGACCCACCGGGACCGCCTTCCACGAGCAGTACTTC. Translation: CASRPTGTAFHEQYF.

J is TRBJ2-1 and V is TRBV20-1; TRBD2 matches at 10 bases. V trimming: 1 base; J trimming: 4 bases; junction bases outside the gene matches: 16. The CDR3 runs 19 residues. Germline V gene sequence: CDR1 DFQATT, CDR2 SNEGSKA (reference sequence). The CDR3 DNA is TGCAGTGCTAGAGCCCGGCCTGGGCTAGCGGGGGACCTTTACAATGAGCAGTTCTTC. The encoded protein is CSARARPGLAGDLYNEQFF.

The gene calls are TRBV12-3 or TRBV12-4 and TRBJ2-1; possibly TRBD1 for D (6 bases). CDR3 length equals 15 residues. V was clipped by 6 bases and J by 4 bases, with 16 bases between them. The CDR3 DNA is TGTGCCAGCAGCCCATACAGGGTGGGATACAATGAGCAGTTCTTC. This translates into CASSPYRVGYNEQFF.

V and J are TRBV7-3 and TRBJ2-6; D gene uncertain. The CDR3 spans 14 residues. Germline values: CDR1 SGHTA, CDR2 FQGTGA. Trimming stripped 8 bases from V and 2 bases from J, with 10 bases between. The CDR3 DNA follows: TGTGCCAGCGGATCTACCCCTGGGGCCAACGTCCTGACTTTC. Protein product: CASGSTPGANVLTF.

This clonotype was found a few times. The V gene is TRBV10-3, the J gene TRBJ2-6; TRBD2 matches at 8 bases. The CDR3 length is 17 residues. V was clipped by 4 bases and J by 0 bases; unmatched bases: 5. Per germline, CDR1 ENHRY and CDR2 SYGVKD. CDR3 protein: CAISGGGGTSGANVLTF. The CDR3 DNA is TGTGCCATCAGTGGGGGCGGGGGGACCTCTGGGGCCAACGTCCTGACTTTC.

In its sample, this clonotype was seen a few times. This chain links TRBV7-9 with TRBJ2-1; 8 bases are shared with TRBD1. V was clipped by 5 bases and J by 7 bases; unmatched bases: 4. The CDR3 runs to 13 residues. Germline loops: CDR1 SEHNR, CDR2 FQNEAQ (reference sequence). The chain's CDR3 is CASSRRQGNEQFF. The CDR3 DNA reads TGTGCCAGCAGCCGGAGACAGGGGAATGAGCAGTTCTTC.

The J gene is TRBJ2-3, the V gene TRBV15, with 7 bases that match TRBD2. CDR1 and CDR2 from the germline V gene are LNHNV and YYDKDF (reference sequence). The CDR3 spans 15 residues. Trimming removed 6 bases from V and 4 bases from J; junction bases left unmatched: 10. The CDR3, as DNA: TGTGCCACCAGGGGGGGGTCGGGAATCTCAGATACGCAGTATTTT. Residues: CATRGGSGISDTQYF.

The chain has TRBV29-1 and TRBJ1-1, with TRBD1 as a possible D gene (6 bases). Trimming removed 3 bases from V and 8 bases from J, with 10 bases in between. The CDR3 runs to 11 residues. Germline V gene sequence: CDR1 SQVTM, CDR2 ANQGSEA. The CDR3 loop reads CSVDPGAEAFF. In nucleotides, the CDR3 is TGCAGCGTTGACCCAGGGGCCGAAGCTTTCTTT.

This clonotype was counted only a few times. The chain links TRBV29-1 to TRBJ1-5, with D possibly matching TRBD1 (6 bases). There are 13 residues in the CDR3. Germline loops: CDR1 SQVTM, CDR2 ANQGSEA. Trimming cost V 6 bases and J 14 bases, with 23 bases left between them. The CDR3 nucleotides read TGCAGCGTAGATATTACAGGGACTGGGGATGAGCATTTT. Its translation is CSVDITGTGDEHF.

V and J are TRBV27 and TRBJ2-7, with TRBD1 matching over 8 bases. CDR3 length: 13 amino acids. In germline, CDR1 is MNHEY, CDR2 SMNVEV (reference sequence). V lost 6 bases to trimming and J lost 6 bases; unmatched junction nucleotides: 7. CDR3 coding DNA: TGTGCCAGCAGGACAGGGGCCCCCCCCGAGCAGTACTTC. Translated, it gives CASRTGAPPEQYF.

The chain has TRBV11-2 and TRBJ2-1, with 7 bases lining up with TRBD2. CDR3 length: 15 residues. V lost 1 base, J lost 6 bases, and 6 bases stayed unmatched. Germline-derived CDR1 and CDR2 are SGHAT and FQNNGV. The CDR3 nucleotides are TGTGCCAGCAGCTTAGGACTAGCATGGGGCAATGAGCAGTTCTTC. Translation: CASSLGLAWGNEQFF.

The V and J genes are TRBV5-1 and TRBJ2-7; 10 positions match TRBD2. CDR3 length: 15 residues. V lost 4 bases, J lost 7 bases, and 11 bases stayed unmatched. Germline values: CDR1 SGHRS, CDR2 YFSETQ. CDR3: CASSGLAENMNEQYF. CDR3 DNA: TGCGCCAGCAGCGGACTAGCGGAGAATATGAATGAGCAGTACTTC.

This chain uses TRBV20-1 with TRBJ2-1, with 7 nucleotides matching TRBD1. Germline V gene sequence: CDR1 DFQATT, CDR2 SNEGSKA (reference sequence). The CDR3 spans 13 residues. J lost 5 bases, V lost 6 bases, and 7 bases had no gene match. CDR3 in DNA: TGCAGTGCAGAACAGGGGACCCACAATGAGCAGTTCTTC. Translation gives CSAEQGTHNEQFF.

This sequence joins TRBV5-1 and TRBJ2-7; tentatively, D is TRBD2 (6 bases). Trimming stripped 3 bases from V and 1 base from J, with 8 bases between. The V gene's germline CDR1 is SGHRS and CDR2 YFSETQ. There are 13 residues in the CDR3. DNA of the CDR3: TGCGCCAGCAGCTGTGGGGGGTCCTACGAGCAGTACTTC. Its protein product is CASSCGGSYEQYF.

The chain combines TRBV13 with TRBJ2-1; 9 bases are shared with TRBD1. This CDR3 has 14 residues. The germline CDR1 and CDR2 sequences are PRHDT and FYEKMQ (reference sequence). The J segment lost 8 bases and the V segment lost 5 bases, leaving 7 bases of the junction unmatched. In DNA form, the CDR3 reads TGTGCCAGCAGCCCAGGGGACAGGGCGTATGAGCAGTTCTTC. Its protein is CASSPGDRAYEQFF.

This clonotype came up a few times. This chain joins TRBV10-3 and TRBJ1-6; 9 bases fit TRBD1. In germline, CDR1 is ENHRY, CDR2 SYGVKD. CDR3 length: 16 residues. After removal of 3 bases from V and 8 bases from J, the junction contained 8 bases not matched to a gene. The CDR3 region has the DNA TGTGCCATCAGTGATTCTGGACAGGGGAGTGATTCACCCCTCCACTTT. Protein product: CAISDSGQGSDSPLHF.

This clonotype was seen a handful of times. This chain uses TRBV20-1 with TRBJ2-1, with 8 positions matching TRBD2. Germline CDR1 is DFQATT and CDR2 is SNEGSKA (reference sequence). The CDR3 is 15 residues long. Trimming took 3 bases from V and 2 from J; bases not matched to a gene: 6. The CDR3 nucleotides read TGCAGTGCTAGCCCAGCGGGGGATCCCTACAATGAGCAGTTCTTC. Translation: CSASPAGDPYNEQFF.

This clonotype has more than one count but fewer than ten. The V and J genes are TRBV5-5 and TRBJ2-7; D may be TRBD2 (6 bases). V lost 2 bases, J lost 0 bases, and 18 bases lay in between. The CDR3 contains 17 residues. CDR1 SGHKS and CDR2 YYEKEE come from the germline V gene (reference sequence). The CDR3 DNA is TGTGCCAGCAGCTTTTCGGGCGGGGCTTTCTCCTCCTACGAGCAGTACTTC. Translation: CASSFSGGAFSSYEQYF.

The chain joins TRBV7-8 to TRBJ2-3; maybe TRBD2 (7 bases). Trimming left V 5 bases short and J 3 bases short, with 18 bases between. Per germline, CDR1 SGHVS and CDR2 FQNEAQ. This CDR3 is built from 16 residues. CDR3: CASSNPEGGLTDTQYF. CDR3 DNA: TGTGCCAGCAGCAACCCGGAGGGGGGACTAACAGATACGCAGTATTTT.

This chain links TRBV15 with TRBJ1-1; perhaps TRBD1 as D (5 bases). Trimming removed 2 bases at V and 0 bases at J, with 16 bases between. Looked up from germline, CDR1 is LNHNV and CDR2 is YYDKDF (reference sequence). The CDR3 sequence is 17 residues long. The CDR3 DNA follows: TGTGCCACCAGCAGAACAAACCCGGGACGTATGAACACTGAAGCTTTCTTT. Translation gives CATSRTNPGRMNTEAFF.

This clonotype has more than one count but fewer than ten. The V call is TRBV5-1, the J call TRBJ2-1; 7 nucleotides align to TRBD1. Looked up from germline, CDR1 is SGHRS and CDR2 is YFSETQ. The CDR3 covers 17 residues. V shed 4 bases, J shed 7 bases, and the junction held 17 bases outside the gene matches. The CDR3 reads CASSPGITGAGLNEQFF. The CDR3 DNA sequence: TGCGCCAGCAGCCCGGGCATTACAGGGGCCGGTTTAAATGAGCAGTTCTTC.